In its sample, the clone carrying this TCR beta chain was seen once. Authors' processing steps: Amplification with reference gene primers provided the estimates of nucleated cell counts. The repertoire was sequenced with immunoSEQ multiplex PCR; TCRdb's copy has only in-frame clones and lacks some. That table is the source of V, J and clone size, and D and trimming were worked out from the DNA. The table lists about 40,000 clones, approximately 86% of them singletons. The data were taken from a study of blood T cell repertoires in COVID-19. About the study: Researchers got acute and convalescent COVID-19 samples from the United States, Italy and Spain. The cDNA or gDNA used as material had been derived from T cells, B-cell-depleted T cells, or PBMCs.

The V and J ends lost 4 bases and 6 bases respectively, with 13 bases between them. The CDR3 spans 14 residues. Germline CDR1 is LGHDT and CDR2 is YNNKEL (reference sequence). Input material: peripheral blood. J is TRBJ1-5 and V is TRBV3-1 (or the pseudogene TRBV3-2); D possibly corresponds to TRBD1 (5 bases). This TCR came from a woman in her seventies with acute or convalescent COVID-19. The DNA for the CDR3 is TGTGCCAGCAGCCCCTGGACGGGGGTTCAGCCCCAGCATTTT. Amino acid sequence: CASSPWTGVQPQHF.